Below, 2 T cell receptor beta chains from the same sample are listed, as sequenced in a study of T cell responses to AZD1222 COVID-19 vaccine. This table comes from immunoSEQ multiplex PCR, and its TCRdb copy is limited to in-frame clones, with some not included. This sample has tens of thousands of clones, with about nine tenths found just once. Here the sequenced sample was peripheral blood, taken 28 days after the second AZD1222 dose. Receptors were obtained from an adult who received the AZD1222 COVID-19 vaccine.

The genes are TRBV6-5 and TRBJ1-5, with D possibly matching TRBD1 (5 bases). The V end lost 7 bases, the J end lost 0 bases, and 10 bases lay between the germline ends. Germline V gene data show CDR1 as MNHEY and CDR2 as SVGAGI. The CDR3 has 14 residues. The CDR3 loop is CASNWDLSNQPQHF. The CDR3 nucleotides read TGTGCCAGCAATTGGGACCTTAGCAATCAGCCCCAGCATTTT.

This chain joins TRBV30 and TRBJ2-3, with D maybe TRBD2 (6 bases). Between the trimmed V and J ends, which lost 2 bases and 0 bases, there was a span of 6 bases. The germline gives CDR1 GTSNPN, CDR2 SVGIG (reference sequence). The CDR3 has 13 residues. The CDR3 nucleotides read TGTGCCTGGAGTAGCGGGAGCACAGATACGCAGTATTTT. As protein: CAWSSGSTDTQYF. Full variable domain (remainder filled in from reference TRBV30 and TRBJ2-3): SQTIHQWPATLVQPVGSPLSLECTVEGTSNPNLYWYRQAAGRGLQLLFYSVGIGQISSEVPQNLSASRPQDRQFILSSKKLLLSDSGFYLCAWSSGSTDTQYFGPGTRLTVL.